This T cell receptor (beta chain) was sequenced in a study of naive and memory T cell subsets. This clonotype was detected ten times or more. Antigen unknown. Both TRBC1 and TRBC2 were covered by a beta constant-region primer of two equimolar oligonucleotides. Ligation attached a single-stranded oligonucleotide with a 12-nucleotide UMI and the SP2 primer to the cDNA 3' end. TCRdb independently ran MiXCR on the UMI-ligation and nested PCR reads; one entry per CDR3 protein. The sample includes about 90,000 distinct CDR3 sequences, 7% of them seen just once. CDR1 DFQATT and CDR2 SNEGSKA come from the germline V gene (reference sequence). The CDR3 contains 13 residues. The V and J ends lost 1 base and 3 bases respectively, with 9 bases between them. Study-wide results and caveats: RNA-based TCR counts may shift with T cell activation and differentiation. Between naive and memory subsets, TCR abundance power law exponents differed.

CD4 T cells were positively selected, then CD8 T cells from the CD4-negative fraction. The rearrangement joins TRBV20-1 to TRBJ1-1; D is undetermined. Material for sequencing was central memory CD4+ T cells from blood. The receptor's source is a human donor in good health. CDR3 nucleotide sequence: TGCAGTGCTAGAGGGGCGGCGGACACTGAAGCTTTCTTT. Translating it yields CSARGAADTEAFF.